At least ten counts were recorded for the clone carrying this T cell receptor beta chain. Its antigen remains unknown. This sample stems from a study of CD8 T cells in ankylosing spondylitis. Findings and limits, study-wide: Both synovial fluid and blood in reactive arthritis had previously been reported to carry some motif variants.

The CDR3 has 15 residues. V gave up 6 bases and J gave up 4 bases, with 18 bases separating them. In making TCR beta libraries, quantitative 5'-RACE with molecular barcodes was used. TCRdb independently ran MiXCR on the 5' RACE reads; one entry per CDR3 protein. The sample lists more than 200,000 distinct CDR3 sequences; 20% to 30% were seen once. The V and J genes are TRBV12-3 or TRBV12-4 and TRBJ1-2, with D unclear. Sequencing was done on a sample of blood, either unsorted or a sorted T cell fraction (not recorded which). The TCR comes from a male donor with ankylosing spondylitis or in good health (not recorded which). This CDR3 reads CASRRALLPSYGYTF. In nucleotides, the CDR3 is TGTGCCAGCAGAAGGGCCCTCCTGCCTAGCTATGGCTACACCTTC.